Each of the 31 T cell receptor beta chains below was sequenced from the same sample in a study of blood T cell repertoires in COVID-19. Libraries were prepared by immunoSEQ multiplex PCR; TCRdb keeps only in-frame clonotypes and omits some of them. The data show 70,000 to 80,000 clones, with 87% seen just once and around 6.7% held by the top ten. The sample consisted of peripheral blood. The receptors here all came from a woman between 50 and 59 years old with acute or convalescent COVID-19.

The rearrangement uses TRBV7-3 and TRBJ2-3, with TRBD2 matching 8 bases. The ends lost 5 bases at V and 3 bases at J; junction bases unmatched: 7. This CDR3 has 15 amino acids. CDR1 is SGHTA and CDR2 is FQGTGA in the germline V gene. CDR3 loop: CASSPDQRGTDTQYF. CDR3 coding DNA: TGTGCCAGCAGCCCCGATCAGCGGGGGACAGATACGCAGTATTTT.

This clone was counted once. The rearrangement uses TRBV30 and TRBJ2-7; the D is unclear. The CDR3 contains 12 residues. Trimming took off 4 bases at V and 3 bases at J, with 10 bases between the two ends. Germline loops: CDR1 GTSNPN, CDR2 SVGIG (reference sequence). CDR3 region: CAWNAGGYEQYF. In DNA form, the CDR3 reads TGTGCCTGGAACGCCGGTGGCTACGAGCAGTACTTC.

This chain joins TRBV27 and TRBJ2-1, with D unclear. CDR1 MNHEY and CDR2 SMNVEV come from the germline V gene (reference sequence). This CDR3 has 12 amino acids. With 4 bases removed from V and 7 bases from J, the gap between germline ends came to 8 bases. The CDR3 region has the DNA TGTGCCAGCAGTTCGACTTCTAATGAGCAGTTCTTC. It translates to CASSSTSNEQFF.

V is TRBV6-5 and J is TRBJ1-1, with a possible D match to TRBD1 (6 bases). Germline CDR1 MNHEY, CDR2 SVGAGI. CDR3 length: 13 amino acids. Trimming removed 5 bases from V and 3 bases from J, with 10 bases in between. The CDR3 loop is CASSKNRDTEAFF. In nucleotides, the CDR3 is TGTGCCAGCAGTAAAAACAGGGACACTGAAGCTTTCTTT.

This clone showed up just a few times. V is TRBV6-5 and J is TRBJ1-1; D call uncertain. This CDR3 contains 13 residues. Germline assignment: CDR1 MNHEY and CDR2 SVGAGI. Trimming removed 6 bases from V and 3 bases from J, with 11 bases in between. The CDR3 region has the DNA TGTGCCAGCAGGGAGGCGGCCGACACTGAAGCTTTCTTT. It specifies CASREAADTEAFF.

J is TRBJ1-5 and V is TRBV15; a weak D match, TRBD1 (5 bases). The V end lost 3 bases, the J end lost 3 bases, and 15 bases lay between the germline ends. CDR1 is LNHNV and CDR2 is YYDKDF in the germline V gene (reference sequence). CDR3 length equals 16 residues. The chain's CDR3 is CATSSLGPGINQPQHF. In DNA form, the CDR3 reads TGTGCCACCAGCAGCCTGGGGCCAGGAATCAATCAGCCCCAGCATTTT.

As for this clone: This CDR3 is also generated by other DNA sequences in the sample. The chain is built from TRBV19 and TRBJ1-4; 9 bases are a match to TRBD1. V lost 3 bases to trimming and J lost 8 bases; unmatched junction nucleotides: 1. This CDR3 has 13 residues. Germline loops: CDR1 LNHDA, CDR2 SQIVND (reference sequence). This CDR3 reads CASSIDRGEKLFF. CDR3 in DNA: TGTGCCAGTAGTATCGACAGGGGGGAAAAACTGTTTTTT.

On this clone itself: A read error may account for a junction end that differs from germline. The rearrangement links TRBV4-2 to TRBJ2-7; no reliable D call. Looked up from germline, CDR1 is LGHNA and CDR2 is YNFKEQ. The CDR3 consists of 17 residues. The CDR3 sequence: CASSQAWVRITSYEQYF. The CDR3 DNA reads TGTGCCAGCAGTCAAGCCTGGGTCAGGATCACCTCCTACGAGCAGTACTTC.

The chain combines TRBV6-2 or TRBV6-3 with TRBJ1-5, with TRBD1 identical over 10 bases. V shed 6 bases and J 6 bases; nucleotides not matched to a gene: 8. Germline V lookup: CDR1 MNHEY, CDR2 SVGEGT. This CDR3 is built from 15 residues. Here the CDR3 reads CASSPTGGNGQPQHF. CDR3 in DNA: TGTGCCAGCAGCCCGACAGGGGGCAACGGTCAGCCCCAGCATTTT.

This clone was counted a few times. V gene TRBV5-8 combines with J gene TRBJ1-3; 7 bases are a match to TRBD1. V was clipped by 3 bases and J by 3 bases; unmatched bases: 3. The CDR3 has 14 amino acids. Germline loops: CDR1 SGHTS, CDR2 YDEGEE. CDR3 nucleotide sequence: TGTGCCAGCAGCTGGAGGACAGGTGGAAACACCATATATTTT. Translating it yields CASSWRTGGNTIYF.

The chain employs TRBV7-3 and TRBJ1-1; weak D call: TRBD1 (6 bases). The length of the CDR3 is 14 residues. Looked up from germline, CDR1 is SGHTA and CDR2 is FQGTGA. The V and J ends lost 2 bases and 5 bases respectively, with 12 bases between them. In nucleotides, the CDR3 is TGTGCCAGCAGCTTATCGGGGGGCCGGACTGAAGCTTTCTTT. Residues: CASSLSGGRTEAFF.

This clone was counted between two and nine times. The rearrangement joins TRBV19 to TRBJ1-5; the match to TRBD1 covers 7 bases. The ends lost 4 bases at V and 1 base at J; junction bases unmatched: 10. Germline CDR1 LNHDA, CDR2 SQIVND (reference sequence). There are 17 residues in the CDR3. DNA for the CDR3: TGTGCCAGTAGTACTTCCAGGGGGGTAACGAGCAATCAGCCCCAGCATTTT. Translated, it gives CASSTSRGVTSNQPQHF.

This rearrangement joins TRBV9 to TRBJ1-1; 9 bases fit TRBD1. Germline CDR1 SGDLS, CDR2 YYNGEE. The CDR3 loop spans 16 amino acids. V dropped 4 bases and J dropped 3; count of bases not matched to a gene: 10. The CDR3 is CASSPRGGTGYTEAFF. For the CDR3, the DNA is TGTGCCAGCAGCCCCCGTGGGGGGACAGGGTACACTGAAGCTTTCTTT.

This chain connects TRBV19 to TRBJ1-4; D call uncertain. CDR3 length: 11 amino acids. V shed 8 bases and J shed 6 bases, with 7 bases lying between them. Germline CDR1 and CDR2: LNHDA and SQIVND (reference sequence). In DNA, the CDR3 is TGTGCCAGTTCTTTCGATGAAAAACTGTTTTTT. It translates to CASSFDEKLFF.

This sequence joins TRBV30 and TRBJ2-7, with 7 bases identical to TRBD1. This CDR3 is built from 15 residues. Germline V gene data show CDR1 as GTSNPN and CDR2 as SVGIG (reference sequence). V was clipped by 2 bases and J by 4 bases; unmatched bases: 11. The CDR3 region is CAWSRATGPMYEQYF. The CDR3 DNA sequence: TGTGCCTGGAGTCGGGCGACAGGGCCTATGTACGAGCAGTACTTC.

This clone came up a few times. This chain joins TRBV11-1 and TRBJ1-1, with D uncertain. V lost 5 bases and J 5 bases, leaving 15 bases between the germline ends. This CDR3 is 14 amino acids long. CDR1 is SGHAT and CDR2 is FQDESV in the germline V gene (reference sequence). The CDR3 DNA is TGTGCCAGCAGCCCCCGGGCCTCGGGGACTGAAGCTTTCTTT. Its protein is CASSPRASGTEAFF.

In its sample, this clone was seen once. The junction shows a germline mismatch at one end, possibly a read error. The CDR3 region is CSVEDPSTYNEQFF. For the CDR3, the DNA is TGCAGCGTCGAAGACCCCTCAACTTACAATGAGCAGTTCTTC. This chain joins TRBV29-1 and TRBJ2-1, with D unresolved. The CDR3 loop spans 14 amino acids. Germline values: CDR1 SQVTM, CDR2 ANQGSEA.

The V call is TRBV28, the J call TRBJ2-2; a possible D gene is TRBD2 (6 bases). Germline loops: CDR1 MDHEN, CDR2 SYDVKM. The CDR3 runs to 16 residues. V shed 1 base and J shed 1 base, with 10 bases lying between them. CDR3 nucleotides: TGTGCCAGCAGTTTATTGGTTAGCGGGAACACCGGGGAGCTGTTTTTT. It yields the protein CASSLLVSGNTGELFF.

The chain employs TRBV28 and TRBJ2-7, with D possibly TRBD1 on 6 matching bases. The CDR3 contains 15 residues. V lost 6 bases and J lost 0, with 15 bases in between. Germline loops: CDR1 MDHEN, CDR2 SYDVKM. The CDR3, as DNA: TGTGCCAGCAGGTCCCGGGACACGAGCTCCTACGAGCAGTACTTC. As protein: CASRSRDTSSYEQYF.

In nucleotides, the CDR3 is TGTGCCTGGAGTGTACAGGAGAACACTGAAGCTTTCTTT. It codes for CAWSVQENTEAFF. This sequence joins TRBV30 and TRBJ1-1; possibly TRBD1 for D (5 bases). The CDR3 consists of 13 residues. Trimming stripped 0 bases from V and 1 base from J, with 6 bases between. Looked up from germline, CDR1 is GTSNPN and CDR2 is SVGIG (reference sequence).

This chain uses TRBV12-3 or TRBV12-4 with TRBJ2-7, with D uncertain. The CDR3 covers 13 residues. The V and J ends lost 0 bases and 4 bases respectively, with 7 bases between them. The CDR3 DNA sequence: TGTGCCAGCAGTTTAGCTACAGTGTACGAGCAGTACTTC. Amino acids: CASSLATVYEQYF.

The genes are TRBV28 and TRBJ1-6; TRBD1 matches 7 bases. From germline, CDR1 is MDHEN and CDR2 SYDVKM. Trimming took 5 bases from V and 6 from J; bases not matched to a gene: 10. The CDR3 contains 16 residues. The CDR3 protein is CASSPGGQALNSPLHF. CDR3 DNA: TGTGCCAGCAGTCCAGGCGGACAGGCCCTTAATTCACCCCTCCACTTT.

The DNA for the CDR3 is TGTGCCAGCTCAGAGTCAGGGGGAAACTATGGCTACACCTTC. Protein: CASSESGGNYGYTF. The V and J genes are TRBV18 and TRBJ1-2; 7 bases map to TRBD1. The CDR3 covers 14 residues. J gave up 2 bases and V 5 bases, and 5 bases lay outside the gene matches. Germline V gene lookup returns CDR1 KGHSH and CDR2 LQKENI.

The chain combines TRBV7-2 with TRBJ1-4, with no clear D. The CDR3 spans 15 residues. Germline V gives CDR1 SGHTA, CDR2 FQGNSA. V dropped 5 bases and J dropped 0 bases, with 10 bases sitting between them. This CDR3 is CASSGGSATNEKLFF. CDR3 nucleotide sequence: TGTGCCAGCAGCGGCGGGTCGGCAACTAATGAAAAACTGTTTTTT.

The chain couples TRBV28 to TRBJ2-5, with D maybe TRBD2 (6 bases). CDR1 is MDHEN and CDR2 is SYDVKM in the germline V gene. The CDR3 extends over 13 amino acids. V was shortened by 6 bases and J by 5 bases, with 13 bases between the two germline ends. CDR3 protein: CASRHGGFETQYF. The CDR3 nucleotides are TGTGCCAGCAGGCATGGGGGGTTCGAGACCCAGTACTTC.

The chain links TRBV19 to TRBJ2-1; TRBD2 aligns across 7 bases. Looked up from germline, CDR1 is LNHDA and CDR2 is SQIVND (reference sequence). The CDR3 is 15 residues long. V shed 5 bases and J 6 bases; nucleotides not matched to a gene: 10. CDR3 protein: CASSWGGTQGNEQFF. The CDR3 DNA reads TGTGCCAGTAGTTGGGGGGGGACCCAAGGCAATGAGCAGTTCTTC.

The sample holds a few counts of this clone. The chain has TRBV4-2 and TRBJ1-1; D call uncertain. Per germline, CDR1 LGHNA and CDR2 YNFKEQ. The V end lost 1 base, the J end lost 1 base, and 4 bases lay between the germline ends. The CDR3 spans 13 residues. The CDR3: CASSQGQNTEAFF. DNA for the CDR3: TGTGCCAGCAGCCAAGGGCAGAACACTGAAGCTTTCTTT.

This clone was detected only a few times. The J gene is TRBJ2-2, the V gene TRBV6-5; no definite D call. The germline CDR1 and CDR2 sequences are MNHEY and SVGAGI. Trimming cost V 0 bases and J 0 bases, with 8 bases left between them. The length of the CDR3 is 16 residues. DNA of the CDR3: TGTGCCAGCAGTTACTCGAGTCACTCGAACACCGGGGAGCTGTTTTTT. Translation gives CASSYSSHSNTGELFF.

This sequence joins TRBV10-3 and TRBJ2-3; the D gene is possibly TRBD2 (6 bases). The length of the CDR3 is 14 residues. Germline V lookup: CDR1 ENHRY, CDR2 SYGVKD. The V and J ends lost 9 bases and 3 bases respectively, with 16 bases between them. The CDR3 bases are TGTGCCATGAAGGACCCTGGAGGGACAGATACGCAGTATTTT. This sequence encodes CAMKDPGGTDTQYF.

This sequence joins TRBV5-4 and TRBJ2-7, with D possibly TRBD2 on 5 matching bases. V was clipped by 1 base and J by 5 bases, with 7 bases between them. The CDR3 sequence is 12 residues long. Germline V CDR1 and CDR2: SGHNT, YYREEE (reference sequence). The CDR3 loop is CASSLWRNEQYF. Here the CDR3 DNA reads TGTGCCAGCAGCTTGTGGAGGAACGAGCAGTACTTC.

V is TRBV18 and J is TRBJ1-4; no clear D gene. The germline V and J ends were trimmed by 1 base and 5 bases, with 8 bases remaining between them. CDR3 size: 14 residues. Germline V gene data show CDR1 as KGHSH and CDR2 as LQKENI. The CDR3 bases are TGTGCCAGCTCACCACAGGAGTACAATGAAAAACTGTTTTTT. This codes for CASSPQEYNEKLFF.